This passage covers 29 T cell receptor beta chains from one sample sequenced in a study of blood T cell repertoires in COVID-19. The repertoire was sequenced with immunoSEQ multiplex PCR; TCRdb's copy has only in-frame clones and lacks some. The sample lists around 140,000 clones, about 79% seen once, with 10% to 13% in the top ten. Sequencing input: peripheral blood. The receptors derive from a man aged 55 to 70 with active or convalescent COVID-19.

This chain uses TRBV5-1 with TRBJ1-2, with 8 bases identical to TRBD1. The CDR3 is 14 amino acids. The V segment lost 2 bases and the J segment 6 bases; nucleotides outside the gene matches: 6. The germline V gene encodes CDR1 SGHRS and CDR2 YFSETQ. The CDR3 DNA reads TGCGCCAGCAGCTTACCTGACAGGGGAGATGGCTACACCTTC. Translating gives CASSLPDRGDGYTF.

This rearrangement joins TRBV19 to TRBJ1-1, with D unresolved. This CDR3 contains 14 residues. Germline CDR1 and CDR2: LNHDA and SQIVND (reference sequence). Trimming pared 4 bases from V and 0 bases from J, leaving 9 bases between. This chain's CDR3 is CASSRGGMNTEAFF. The DNA of the CDR3 is TGTGCCAGTAGTAGAGGCGGTATGAACACTGAAGCTTTCTTT.

CDR3 sequence (DNA): TGTGCCAGCAGTTTATCAGGGCTCGGGAATCAGCCCCAGCATTTT. Protein sequence: CASSLSGLGNQPQHF. V and J are TRBV28 and TRBJ1-5; D perhaps matches TRBD1 (5 bases). The CDR3 sequence is 15 residues long. Germline CDR1 MDHEN, CDR2 SYDVKM. V was cut by 1 base and J by 4 bases, with 11 bases left in between. The full variable domain, completed using reference TRBV28 and TRBJ1-5, is DVKVTQSSRYLVKRTGEKVFLECVQDMDHENMFWYRQDPGLGLRLIYFSYDVKMKEKGDIPEGYSVSREKKERFSLILESASTNQTSMYLCASSLSGLGNQPQHFGDGTRLSIL.

This chain joins TRBV18 and TRBJ2-7; no firm D call. V was clipped by 0 bases and J by 2 bases, with 8 bases between them. The CDR3 sequence is 14 residues long. Per the germline V gene, CDR1 is KGHSH and CDR2 is LQKENI. Written as DNA, the CDR3 is TGTGCCAGCTCACCACCAAGCATGACCTACGAGCAGTACGTC. This gives the protein CASSPPSMTYEQYV.

The gene calls are TRBV19 and TRBJ1-3, with 7 bases identical to TRBD1. Germline lookup yields CDR1 LNHDA and CDR2 SQIVND (reference sequence). CDR3 length equals 15 residues. The V gene end was trimmed by 4 bases and the J gene end by 4 bases; junction bases not matched to a gene: 7. CDR3 amino acids: CASSRQTGIGNTIYF. CDR3 DNA sequence: TGTGCCAGTAGTAGGCAGACAGGGATAGGAAACACCATATATTTT. Full variable domain (rest looked up from reference TRBV19 and TRBJ1-3): DGGITQSPKYLFRKEGQNVTLSCEQNLNHDAMYWYRQDPGQGLRLIYYSQIVNDFQKGDIAEGYSVSREKKESFPLTVTSAQKNPTAFYLCASSRQTGIGNTIYFGEGSWLTVV.

The chain recombines TRBV28 with TRBJ1-2, with D hard to call. CDR1 and CDR2 (germline): MDHEN, SYDVKM. The V end was cut by 6 bases, the J end by 1 base, with 6 bases between. This CDR3 is built from 12 residues. In nucleotides, the CDR3 is TGTGCCAGCAGGACAATTAACTATGGCTACACCTTC. Its protein product is CASRTINYGYTF.

The V and J genes are TRBV6-6 and TRBJ2-3, with D possibly being TRBD2 (5 bases). Germline V gene sequence: CDR1 MNHNY, CDR2 SVGAGI (reference sequence). The germline V and J ends were trimmed by 5 bases and 5 bases, with 11 bases remaining between them. There are 13 residues in the CDR3. CDR3 DNA: TGTGCCAGCAGTCTAGCTTCCCTAGATACGCAGTATTTT. It yields the protein CASSLASLDTQYF.

The V gene is TRBV20-1, the J gene TRBJ1-1; maybe TRBD1 (6 bases). Trimming stripped 2 bases from V and 7 bases from J, with 8 bases between. Germline values: CDR1 DFQATT, CDR2 SNEGSKA (reference sequence). The CDR3 consists of 11 residues. CDR3 DNA: TGCAGTGCTAGATCGGACAGTGAAGCTTTCTTT. Translation gives CSARSDSEAFF.

This clone was recorded at least ten times. The rearrangement links TRBV9 to TRBJ2-1; TRBD2 agrees at 7 bases. After removal of 0 bases from V and 1 base from J, the junction contained 4 bases not matched to a gene. The CDR3 covers 16 residues. In germline, CDR1 is SGDLS, CDR2 YYNGEE. The CDR3 region has the DNA TGTGCCAGCAGCGTAGAAGGGCGGGGGTCCTACAATGAGCAGTTCTTC. Its translation: CASSVEGRGSYNEQFF.

The rearrangement uses TRBV23-1 and TRBJ2-7; tentative D call: TRBD1 (6 bases). TRBV23-1 is an open reading frame whose function is uncertain. Trimming took 0 bases from V and 1 from J, leaving 13 bases between them. This CDR3 contains 16 residues. As DNA, the CDR3 is TGCGCCAGCAGTCAATCGGAGACAGGTATTTCCTACGAGCAGTACGTC. This sequence encodes CASSQSETGISYEQYV.

This clone was observed a handful of times. The chain links TRBV7-9 to TRBJ1-4; D ambiguous. The CDR3 contains 12 residues. CDR1 is SEHNR, CDR2 FQNEAQ, per germline (reference sequence). Trimming removed 5 bases at V and 6 bases at J, with 7 bases between. DNA for the CDR3: TGTGCCAGCAGCGGGAGGGATGAAAAACTGTTTTTT. Residues: CASSGRDEKLFF. Based on the CDR3 plus reference TRBV7-9 and TRBJ1-4, the full variable domain is DTGVSQNPRHKITKRGQNVTFRCDPISEHNRLYWYRQTLGQGPEFLTYFQNEAQLEKSRLLSDRFSAERPKGSFSTLEIQRTEQGDSAMYLCASSGRDEKLFFGSGTQLSVL.

The chain uses TRBV5-8 and TRBJ2-3, with 15 bases fitting TRBD2. After removal of 4 bases from V and 6 bases from J, the junction contained 6 bases not matched to a gene. Germline-derived CDR1 and CDR2 are SGHTS and YDEGEE. CDR3 length: 16 residues. CDR3 sequence (DNA): TGTGCCAGCAGCGAGGGACTAGCGGGGGGCCAGGATACGCAGTATTTT. Its translation: CASSEGLAGGQDTQYF.

The CDR3 loop reads CASSLAAGGPYNEQFF. The DNA for the CDR3 is TGTGCCAGCAGCTTAGCCGCAGGGGGACCCTACAATGAGCAGTTCTTC. V gene TRBV7-2 combines with J gene TRBJ2-1, with 7 bases aligning to TRBD1. The V gene end was trimmed by 0 bases and the J gene end by 2 bases; junction bases not matched to a gene: 4. Germline V CDR1 and CDR2: SGHTA, FQGNSA. CDR3 length: 16 amino acids. Combining the CDR3 with reference TRBV7-2 and TRBJ2-1 gives the whole variable domain GAGVSQSPSNKVTEKGKDVELRCDPISGHTALYWYRQSLGQGLEFLIYFQGNSAPDKSGLPSDRFSAERTGGSVSTLTIQRTQQEDSAVYLCASSLAAGGPYNEQFFGPGTRLTVL.

The chain joins TRBV6-5 to TRBJ2-2; D not resolved. Germline V gives CDR1 MNHEY, CDR2 SVGAGI. V lost 3 bases and J 7 bases, leaving 6 bases between the germline ends. The CDR3 contains 12 residues. The CDR3 nucleotides read TGTGCCAGCAGTTATTACGGCGGGGAGCTGTTTTTT. Translated, it gives CASSYYGGELFF.

This chain uses TRBV14 with TRBJ1-2, with 7 bases fitting TRBD1. The germline V gene has CDR1 SGHDN and CDR2 FVKESK. The CDR3 spans 13 residues. Trimming cost V 4 bases and J 5 bases; bases outside gene matches: 4. CDR3 DNA sequence: TGTGCCAGCAGCCGGGACAGAGAATATGGCTACACCTTC. Translation gives CASSRDREYGYTF.

A remark on this clone: The sample contains more than one DNA sequence encoding this CDR3. The chain has TRBV30 and TRBJ1-3; D unclear. Between the trimmed V and J ends, which lost 3 bases and 1 base, there was a span of 7 bases. CDR3 length equals 13 residues. From germline, CDR1 is GTSNPN and CDR2 SVGIG (reference sequence). CDR3 sequence: CAWSRGSGNTIYF. The CDR3 coding sequence is TGTGCCTGGAGCCGAGGTTCTGGAAACACCATATATTTT.

V and J are TRBV20-1 and TRBJ2-1, with 10 bases fitting TRBD2. In germline, CDR1 is DFQATT, CDR2 SNEGSKA (reference sequence). The ends lost 3 bases at V and 4 bases at J; junction bases unmatched: 9. The CDR3 sequence is 16 residues long. The CDR3 region is CSASSLAGDRYNEQFF. CDR3 sequence (DNA): TGCAGTGCTAGTTCGCTAGCGGGGGACCGATACAATGAGCAGTTCTTC.

This clone was recorded only once. The chain uses TRBV19 and TRBJ2-2; 9 bases fit TRBD2. CDR1 is LNHDA and CDR2 is SQIVND in the germline V gene (reference sequence). This CDR3 is built from 15 residues. The V and J ends lost 2 bases and 6 bases, in that order; junction bases with no gene match: 4. The CDR3 DNA reads as TGTGCCAGTAGTATACTAGCGGGATGGGCCGGGGAGCTGTTTTTT. This codes for CASSILAGWAGELFF.

The genes are TRBV20-1 and TRBJ1-1; possible D gene TRBD1, 5 bases. V shed 6 bases and J shed 10 bases, with 12 bases lying between them. The CDR3 totals 10 residues. CDR1 and CDR2 (germline): DFQATT, SNEGSKA (reference sequence). The CDR3 spells CSARLGGAFF. The DNA of the CDR3 is TGCAGTGCCAGGTTGGGGGGAGCTTTCTTT.

This clone appeared once. The chain employs TRBV7-9 and TRBJ2-5; D unresolved. Germline V gives CDR1 SEHNR, CDR2 FQNEAQ (reference sequence). Deletions cut 4 bases from V and 2 bases from J, with 2 bases between. The CDR3 loop spans 11 amino acids. CDR3 region: CASSSQETQYF. CDR3 nucleotides: TGTGCCAGCAGCTCACAAGAGACCCAGTACTTC. Variable domain in full (rest from reference TRBV7-9 and TRBJ2-5): DTGVSQNPRHKITKRGQNVTFRCDPISEHNRLYWYRQTLGQGPEFLTYFQNEAQLEKSRLLSDRFSAERPKGSFSTLEIQRTEQGDSAMYLCASSSQETQYFGPGTRLLVL.

This clone showed up just once. The chain links TRBV10-3 to TRBJ1-1, with D uncertain. Germline V gene sequence: CDR1 ENHRY, CDR2 SYGVKD. Trimming removed 5 bases at V and 5 bases at J, with 12 bases between. The CDR3 totals 13 residues. CDR3 loop: CAISLPGGTEAFF. In DNA form, the CDR3 reads TGTGCCATCAGTCTCCCCGGAGGAACTGAAGCTTTCTTT.

V gene TRBV11-3 combines with J gene TRBJ2-3; 8 bases fit TRBD1. The CDR3 has 15 amino acids. CDR1 and CDR2 (germline): SGHNT, YENEEA. J lost 2 bases, V lost 5 bases, and 6 bases had no gene match. The DNA for the CDR3 is TGTGCCAGCAGCGACCGGGACAGGTACACAGATACGCAGTATTTT. Translation gives CASSDRDRYTDTQYF.

This clone was detected only a few times. This chain uses TRBV18 with TRBJ1-1, with D uncertain. Trimming pared 3 bases from V and 1 base from J, leaving 6 bases between. There are 13 residues in the CDR3. The germline V gene has CDR1 KGHSH and CDR2 LQKENI. Written as DNA, the CDR3 is TGTGCCAGCTCACCCACTTGGAACACTGAAGCTTTCTTT. This sequence encodes CASSPTWNTEAFF.

The rearrangement joins TRBV7-2 to TRBJ2-5; weak D call: TRBD2 (6 bases). The CDR3 sequence is 18 residues long. Per germline, CDR1 SGHTA and CDR2 FQGNSA. The V gene lost 3 bases and the J gene lost 1 base, with 21 bases spanning the gap. CDR3 loop: CASSLFVGTSTTQETQYF. The CDR3 DNA reads TGTGCCAGCAGCTTGTTCGTCGGCACTAGCACCACCCAAGAGACCCAGTACTTC.

The chain recombines TRBV2 with TRBJ2-3, with TRBD1 matching over 10 bases. V shed 2 bases and J 1 base; nucleotides not matched to a gene: 3. The CDR3 has 16 residues. CDR1 SNHLY and CDR2 FYNNEI come from the germline V gene. CDR3 region: CASSELGTGGTDTQYF. The CDR3 DNA reads as TGTGCCAGCAGTGAACTAGGGACAGGGGGCACAGATACGCAGTATTTT.

This chain links TRBV11-2 with TRBJ1-5; 9 nucleotides align to TRBD1. The V segment lost 6 bases and the J segment 5 bases; nucleotides outside the gene matches: 5. Germline V gene lookup returns CDR1 SGHAT and CDR2 FQNNGV. There are 14 residues in the CDR3. CDR3 coding DNA: TGTGCCAGCAGGGGGACAGGGTTTGATCAGCCCCAGCATTTT. Translating gives CASRGTGFDQPQHF.

The V call is TRBV7-2, the J call TRBJ2-5; 9 bases map to TRBD2. Germline loops: CDR1 SGHTA, CDR2 FQGNSA. CDR3 length equals 16 residues. Germline trimming cut 2 bases from V and 5 bases from J; bases unmatched to any gene: 9. For the CDR3, the DNA is TGTGCCAGCAGCTTACTGGGGCGGGGGGGCCTCGAGACCCAGTACTTC. It specifies CASSLLGRGGLETQYF.

The rearrangement joins TRBV12-5 to TRBJ2-7; possible D gene TRBD2, 5 bases. Germline V gene lookup returns CDR1 LGHNT and CDR2 FRNRAP. The CDR3 length is 16 residues. The germline V and J ends were trimmed by 0 bases and 1 base, with 13 bases remaining between them. CDR3 bases: TGTGCTAGTGGTTTGGTACCCGGGATTAATTCCTACGAGCAGTACTTC. Amino acids: CASGLVPGINSYEQYF.

This clone showed up just a few times. The chain recombines TRBV6-5 with TRBJ1-1; D uncertain. The CDR3 has 14 amino acids. CDR1 and CDR2 from the germline V gene are MNHEY and SVGAGI. The V end lost 2 bases, the J end lost 1 base, and 8 bases lay between the germline ends. The CDR3 loop reads CASSYGQANTEAFF. The CDR3, as DNA: TGTGCCAGCAGTTACGGGCAAGCGAACACTGAAGCTTTCTTT.